This T cell receptor beta chain was identified in a study of post-analysis software for immune sequencing data. The germline V and J ends were trimmed by 8 bases and 6 bases, with 20 bases remaining between them. The germline V gene has CDR1 DFQATT and CDR2 SNEGSKA (reference sequence). The CDR3 runs to 14 residues. Prepared TCR beta cDNA libraries contained unique molecular identifiers. TCRdb reanalysed the PCR reads using MiXCR and keeps one entry per CDR3 protein. The sample shows around 710,000 distinct CDR3 sequences, 46% of them seen only once. As for this clonotype: No antigen is known for it.

Study-wide findings and caveats: Patients carried roughly 5 TRBV segments more frequently than controls did, and TRBV5-6, TRBV5-1 and TRBV20-1 were among them. Multiple sclerosis was associated with a significant reduction in normalized Chao1 diversity relative to controls.

Sequenced material: blood. The clonotype was recovered from a girl between 5 and 17 years old with multiple sclerosis. The chain is built from TRBV20-1 and TRBJ2-1, with D maybe TRBD2 (6 bases). CDR3 sequence (DNA): TGCAGTATACCGGGACTCAGCTCCGTCAATGAGCAGTTCTTC. It translates to CSIPGLSSVNEQFF.